The next 20 T cell receptor beta chains were all read from a single sample in a study of CD8+CD57+ T cells in acquired aplastic anemia. Sequencing involved patients with CD8+CD57+ cell expansion previously shown by flow cytometry. TCR beta VDJ combinations and CDR3 sequences were profiled from genomic DNA. TCRdb re-derived calls from the reads in MiXCR, one entry per CDR3 protein. The top ten hold 59% of the sample, which has approximately 40,000 distinct CDR3 sequences, roughly 63% seen once. The sequencing sample was made of sorted CD4+, CD8+, or CD8+CD57+ T cells (not recorded which) from PBMCs. All receptors derive from a human donor with aplastic anemia.

V and J are TRBV25-1 and TRBJ1-1; D call uncertain. Germline CDR1 and CDR2: MGHDK and SYGVNS. This CDR3 region has 15 residues. The V end was cut by 1 base, the J end by 3 bases, with 12 bases between. In nucleotides, the CDR3 is TGTGCCAGCAGTGAATGGGGTAGGGTAGACACTGAAGCTTTCTTT. Translation gives CASSEWGRVDTEAFF.

About this clonotype itself: An end of the junction differs from the germline gene, which may be a read error. The chain employs TRBV19 and TRBJ2-5, with D maybe TRBD2 (5 bases). There are 14 residues in the CDR3. The germline CDR1 and CDR2 sequences are LNHDA and SQIVND (reference sequence). In DNA, the CDR3 is TGTGCCAGCAGTACCCCGGGATTTGGAGAGACCCAGTACTTC. It is translated as CASSTPGFGETQYF.

The chain joins TRBV6-1 to TRBJ2-7; 9 bases agree with TRBD2. Germline loops: CDR1 MNHNS, CDR2 SASEGT. V was clipped by 1 base and J by 4 bases; unmatched bases: 2. The CDR3 length is 14 residues. The CDR3: CASSEGTSAYEQYF. The CDR3 coding sequence is TGTGCCAGCAGTGAAGGGACTAGCGCATACGAGCAGTACTTC.

The chain joins TRBV20-1 to TRBJ1-2; possible D gene TRBD1, 6 bases. V dropped 4 bases and J dropped 5 bases, with 14 bases sitting between them. Germline values: CDR1 DFQATT, CDR2 SNEGSKA (reference sequence). This CDR3 spans 13 amino acids. CDR3 amino acids: CSANNPQGYGYTF. Written as DNA, the CDR3 is TGCAGTGCTAACAACCCACAGGGATATGGCTACACCTTC.

As regards this clonotype: One end of the junction fails to match germline, which may point to a read error. The chain links TRBV3-1 to TRBJ1-3, with D uncertain. CDR1 LGHDT and CDR2 YNNKEL come from the germline V gene (reference sequence). The CDR3 extends over 14 amino acids. Here the CDR3 DNA reads TGTGCCAGCAGCCAAGGGACGGACGGAAGCACCATATATTTT. This encodes CASSQGTDGSTIYF.

J is TRBJ1-4 and V is TRBV15; 8 nucleotides match TRBD1. The CDR3 is 17 residues long. Germline values: CDR1 LNHNV, CDR2 YYDKDF (reference sequence). V lost 3 bases and J lost 6; bases outside the gene matches: 12. The CDR3 spells CATSRYPPGQGDEKLFF. CDR3 nucleotides: TGTGCCACCAGCAGGTACCCGCCTGGACAGGGCGATGAAAAACTGTTTTTT. The whole variable domain, filled in from reference TRBV15 and TRBJ1-4, reads DAMVIQNPRYQVTQFGKPVTLSCSQTLNHNVMYWYQQKSSQAPKLLFHYYDKDFNNEADTPDNFQSRRPNTSFCFLDIRSPGLGDTAMYLCATSRYPPGQGDEKLFFGSGTQLSVL.

Ten or more counts support this clonotype. This chain uses TRBV19 with TRBJ1-2; 8 bases are shared with TRBD1. CDR1 and CDR2 from the germline V gene are LNHDA and SQIVND (reference sequence). The CDR3 length is 14 residues. V lost 4 bases, J lost 4 bases, and 5 bases stayed unmatched. The CDR3 nucleotides are TGTGCCAGTAGTACCCGACAGGGGCCCTATGGCTACACCTTC. It translates to CASSTRQGPYGYTF.

The chain carries TRBV25-1 and TRBJ2-5; D tentatively fits TRBD1 or TRBD2 (5 bases each). The V and J ends lost 1 base and 3 bases respectively, with 12 bases between them. Looked up from germline, CDR1 is MGHDK and CDR2 is SYGVNS. This CDR3 contains 15 residues. CDR3 DNA sequence: TGTGCCAGCAGTGAATCTGGACTCAGGGAAGAGACCCAGTACTTC. The encoded protein is CASSESGLREETQYF.

The chain uses TRBV20-1 and TRBJ1-6; D uncertain. CDR3 size: 13 residues. The germline V and J ends were trimmed by 2 bases and 8 bases, with 10 bases remaining between them. CDR1 is DFQATT and CDR2 is SNEGSKA in the germline V gene (reference sequence). The DNA of the CDR3 is TGCAGTGCTAGAAAGCAGGCCCATTCACCCCTCCACTTT. Encoded protein: CSARKQAHSPLHF.

DNA for the CDR3: TGTGCCAGCAGTCCGGGCTTGGGAAATTCACCCCTCCACTTT. Its translation: CASSPGLGNSPLHF. The chain links TRBV2 to TRBJ1-6; D unresolved. The germline CDR1 and CDR2 sequences are SNHLY and FYNNEI. The V end lost 5 bases, the J end lost 7 bases, and 12 bases lay between the germline ends. The CDR3 runs to 14 residues.

The table lists this clonotype with many counts. The chain is built from TRBV6-2 or TRBV6-3 and TRBJ2-7, with TRBD1 matching over 10 bases. The CDR3 loop spans 14 amino acids. V lost 6 bases to trimming and J lost 3 bases; unmatched junction nucleotides: 5. The germline CDR1 and CDR2 sequences are MNHEY and SVGEGT. The CDR3 loop reads CASRRQGAFYEQYF. The CDR3 DNA reads as TGTGCCAGCAGGAGACAGGGGGCTTTCTACGAGCAGTACTTC.

This rearrangement joins TRBV2 to TRBJ2-7; D is unresolved. V was pared by 7 bases and J by 5 bases, with 15 bases between. Germline-derived CDR1 and CDR2 are SNHLY and FYNNEI. This CDR3 is built from 13 residues. The CDR3 spells CASTITENHEQYF. CDR3 nucleotide sequence: TGTGCCAGCACCATCACAGAGAACCACGAGCAGTACTTC.

The CDR3 region is CASRATGRGDNQPQHF. CDR3 coding DNA: TGCGCCAGCAGGGCCACAGGGAGAGGAGACAATCAGCCCCAGCATTTT. The chain joins TRBV10-2 to TRBJ1-5, with TRBD1 as a possible D gene (6 bases). The CDR3 runs 16 residues. Germline values: CDR1 WSHSY, CDR2 SAAADI. V was clipped by 6 bases and J by 3 bases, with 18 bases between them.

This clonotype was detected ten times or more. V is TRBV12-3 or TRBV12-4 and J is TRBJ2-5; 8 nucleotides align to TRBD2. This CDR3 has 15 residues. With 3 bases clipped from V and 5 bases from J, the junction kept 8 bases outside the gene matches. CDR3 region: CASSFIRGGMETQYF. The DNA for the CDR3 is TGTGCCAGCAGTTTCATACGGGGGGGGATGGAGACCCAGTACTTC.

This chain connects TRBV29-1 to TRBJ2-3; no clear D. The CDR3 is 15 residues long. The germline V gene has CDR1 SQVTM and CDR2 ANQGSEA. The CDR3 DNA sequence: TGCAGTGCTAGAGGCACCGGGTCGGGCACAGATACGCAGTATTTT. This encodes CSARGTGSGTDTQYF.

The chain uses TRBV20-1 and TRBJ2-7, with 9 bases identical to TRBD1. In germline, CDR1 is DFQATT, CDR2 SNEGSKA (reference sequence). The CDR3 length is 12 residues. Trimming took 7 bases from V and 3 from J; bases not matched to a gene: 4. As DNA, the CDR3 is TGCAGTGTCAGGGGACAGGGCTACGAGCAGTACTTC. This codes for CSVRGQGYEQYF.

The rearrangement links TRBV15 to TRBJ1-4, with TRBD2 identical over 10 bases. TRBJ2-2 matches the DNA end more closely, so the J call is doubtful. From germline, CDR1 is LNHNV and CDR2 YYDKDF (reference sequence). The CDR3 has 20 residues. CDR3 bases: TGTGCCACCAGCAGAGAAGCGAGGGCTAGCGGGGGTTACAACACCGGGGAGCTGTTTTTT. Protein product: CATSREARASGGYNTGELFF.

J is TRBJ2-3 and V is TRBV15, with D hard to call. This CDR3 contains 12 residues. Germline CDR1 LNHNV, CDR2 YYDKDF (reference sequence). The V end was cut by 6 bases, the J end by 5 bases, with 9 bases between. Written as DNA, the CDR3 is TGTGCCACCAGTCGTGCCGAAGATACGCAGTATTTT. Translated: CATSRAEDTQYF. Full variable domain (remainder filled in from reference TRBV15 and TRBJ2-3): DAMVIQNPRYQVTQFGKPVTLSCSQTLNHNVMYWYQQKSSQAPKLLFHYYDKDFNNEADTPDNFQSRRPNTSFCFLDIRSPGLGDTAMYLCATSRAEDTQYFGPGTRLTVL.

Many counts were recorded for this clonotype. The rearrangement links TRBV6-1 to TRBJ2-7; 9 nucleotides line up with TRBD1. Germline trimming cut 0 bases from V and 3 bases from J; bases unmatched to any gene: 9. The CDR3 has 17 amino acids. Looked up from germline, CDR1 is MNHNS and CDR2 is SASEGT. DNA of the CDR3: TGTGCCAGCAGTGAAGCTTTAAGACAGGGGGTTCACTACGAGCAGTACTTC. Translated, it gives CASSEALRQGVHYEQYF.

This chain links TRBV19 with TRBJ1-1; D ambiguous. The CDR3 has 11 amino acids. CDR1 and CDR2 (germline): LNHDA, SQIVND (reference sequence). V dropped 3 bases and J dropped 8 bases, with 7 bases sitting between them. The CDR3 DNA follows: TGTGCCAGTAGTATGTACGGCGAAGCTTTCTTT. Translated, it gives CASSMYGEAFF.